Shown below are 26 T cell receptor beta chains from a single sample sequenced in a study of blood T cell repertoires in COVID-19. Data came from immunoSEQ multiplex PCR; TCRdb stores just in-frame clones and leaves some out. Here the sample spans 150,000 to 200,000 clones, approximately 84% being singletons. The sequenced sample was PBMCs or T cells enriched from blood (not recorded which). The receptors shown here come from a man aged 40-55 years who had recovered from COVID-19.

This chain links TRBV6-5 with TRBJ1-1; D might be TRBD1 (6 bases). CDR1 MNHEY and CDR2 SVGAGI come from the germline V gene. The length of the CDR3 is 15 residues. Trimming removed 0 bases at V and 0 bases at J, with 8 bases between. CDR3 coding DNA: TGTGCCAGCAGTTACTCCGGGACATTGAACACTGAAGCTTTCTTT. It yields the protein CASSYSGTLNTEAFF.

The V and J genes are TRBV6-5 and TRBJ1-4; 9 bases line up with TRBD1. The CDR3 extends over 15 amino acids. The germline gives CDR1 MNHEY, CDR2 SVGAGI. The V and J ends lost 6 bases and 8 bases, in that order; junction bases with no gene match: 10. The CDR3 loop is CASSLNRGQDEKLFF. The CDR3 bases are TGTGCCAGCAGCCTTAACAGGGGGCAGGACGAAAAACTGTTTTTT.

This rearrangement joins TRBV6-2 or TRBV6-3 to TRBJ1-1, with 9 bases identical to TRBD1. Germline V gene sequence: CDR1 MNHEY, CDR2 SVGEGT. The CDR3 is made up of 14 amino acids. The junction had 12 bases not matched to a gene; V was cut back by 5 bases and J by 11 bases. CDR3 amino acids: CASSTDRGGPVAFF. CDR3 DNA: TGTGCCAGCAGTACAGACAGGGGGGGACCGGTGGCTTTCTTT.

V gene TRBV4-3 combines with J gene TRBJ1-2, with 11 bases matching TRBD1. This CDR3 has 16 amino acids. Looked up from germline, CDR1 is LGHNA and CDR2 is YSLEER. Trimming took 1 base from V and 7 from J; bases not matched to a gene: 8. The CDR3 DNA reads as TGCGCCAGCAGCCAAGCGGGACAGGGGGTTTCGGGTGGCTACACCTTC. This gives the protein CASSQAGQGVSGGYTF.

The gene calls are TRBV18 and TRBJ1-1; 9 nucleotides line up with TRBD1. The germline V gene encodes CDR1 KGHSH and CDR2 LQKENI. The V and J ends lost 6 bases and 3 bases, in that order; junction bases with no gene match: 5. This CDR3 spans 14 amino acids. This chain's CDR3 is CASSSGTGHTEAFF. CDR3 nucleotides: TGTGCCAGCTCGTCCGGGACAGGGCACACTGAAGCTTTCTTT.

The V gene is TRBV5-1, the J gene TRBJ1-2; no clear D. The V gene lost 4 bases and the J gene lost 0 bases, with 16 bases spanning the gap. The CDR3 runs 16 residues. CDR1 SGHRS and CDR2 YFSETQ come from the germline V gene. CDR3 nucleotides: TGCGCCAGCAGCCTATCCCCTCGGACTTCTAACTATGGCTACACCTTC. Translation gives CASSLSPRTSNYGYTF.

J is TRBJ2-3 and V is TRBV5-1, with D unclear. Germline V gives CDR1 SGHRS, CDR2 YFSETQ. This CDR3 region has 15 residues. Trimming took off 0 bases at V and 6 bases at J, with 14 bases between the two ends. The CDR3 spells CASSLEMAGRDTQYF. CDR3 in DNA: TGCGCCAGCAGCTTGGAAATGGCAGGAAGGGATACGCAGTATTTT.

The chain combines TRBV6-6 with TRBJ1-5; D gene uncertain. The CDR3 contains 15 residues. Trimming removed 3 bases from V and 5 bases from J, with 14 bases in between. The V gene's germline CDR1 is MNHNY and CDR2 SVGAGI (reference sequence). The CDR3 loop reads CASSYVSSLDQPQHF. CDR3 nucleotide sequence: TGTGCCAGCAGTTATGTCTCCTCACTAGATCAGCCCCAGCATTTT.

J is TRBJ1-6 and V is TRBV19, with a tentative D call TRBD1 (6 bases). The CDR3 consists of 15 residues. The V gene lost 6 bases and the J gene lost 8 bases, with 17 bases spanning the gap. Germline CDR1 LNHDA, CDR2 SQIVND (reference sequence). This chain's CDR3 is CASSLMTGFYSPLHF. The CDR3 nucleotides read TGTGCCAGTAGCCTAATGACAGGATTCTATTCACCCCTCCACTTT.

This rearrangement joins TRBV29-1 to TRBJ1-4; D unclear. From germline, CDR1 is SQVTM and CDR2 ANQGSEA. Trimming stripped 5 bases from V and 14 bases from J, with 24 bases between. This CDR3 spans 14 amino acids. The CDR3 sequence is CSVPGRYRKRGLFF. The CDR3 DNA follows: TGCAGCGTTCCCGGTCGGTACCGTAAGAGAGGTCTGTTTTTT. Based on the CDR3 plus reference TRBV29-1 and TRBJ1-4, the full variable domain is SAVISQKPSRDICQRGTSLTIQCQVDSQVTMMFWYRQQPGQSLTLIATANQGSEATYESGFVIDKFPISRPNLTFSTLTVSNMSPEDSSIYLCSVPGRYRKRGLFFGSGTQLSVL.

The table lists this clone with a count of one. V gene TRBV6-5 combines with J gene TRBJ2-3; 7 positions agree with TRBD1. The CDR3 runs 15 residues. V dropped 7 bases and J dropped 4; count of bases not matched to a gene: 11. Per germline, CDR1 MNHEY and CDR2 SVGAGI. DNA of the CDR3: TGTGCCAGCATCATCGAGGGGGCGAGGCCAGATACGCAGTATTTT. Protein product: CASIIEGARPDTQYF.

The chain links TRBV5-4 to TRBJ2-1; 10 bases fit TRBD2. This CDR3 has 15 residues. With V trimmed by 2 bases and J by 9 bases, 8 bases remained unmatched. The germline gives CDR1 SGHNT, CDR2 YYREEE (reference sequence). The CDR3 nucleotides read TGTGCCAGCAGCTTAGCGGGGGGGCTTAGAAGTGAGCAGTTCTTC. Translating it yields CASSLAGGLRSEQFF.

This clone was seen a single time. The chain combines TRBV27 with TRBJ1-6; 10 nucleotides agree with TRBD1. Trimming took 5 bases from V and 4 from J; bases not matched to a gene: 8. The CDR3 is 17 residues long. CDR1 is MNHEY, CDR2 SMNVEV, per germline (reference sequence). The CDR3 bases are TGTGCCAGCAGTCGCCCGACAGGGGGCGGTTATAATTCACCCCTCCACTTT. This translates into CASSRPTGGGYNSPLHF.

This chain uses TRBV27 with TRBJ2-5; 7 nucleotides align to TRBD2. V was pared by 5 bases and J by 9 bases, with 12 bases of the junction left unmatched. Germline CDR1 and CDR2: MNHEY and SMNVEV (reference sequence). This CDR3 contains 14 residues. The CDR3 reads CASSPSGGPRAQYF. DNA for the CDR3: TGTGCCAGCAGTCCTTCGGGGGGACCTAGGGCCCAGTACTTC.

CDR3: CASSPQGARTGELFF. CDR3 sequence (DNA): TGTGCCAGCAGCCCACAGGGGGCGAGGACCGGGGAGCTGTTTTTT. This chain uses TRBV14 with TRBJ2-2, with 9 bases that match TRBD1. The ends lost 4 bases at V and 5 bases at J; junction bases unmatched: 5. The germline V gene has CDR1 SGHDN and CDR2 FVKESK. The CDR3 contains 15 residues.

The V call is TRBV4-2, the J call TRBJ1-6; D remains unclear. V was trimmed by 0 bases and J by 6 bases, leaving 12 bases between them. The CDR3 covers 16 residues. The germline CDR1 and CDR2 sequences are LGHNA and YNFKEQ. The CDR3 coding sequence is TGTGCCAGCAGCCAAGATCCTGTAATTCCTAATTCACCCCTCCACTTT. Protein product: CASSQDPVIPNSPLHF.

The genes are TRBV9 and TRBJ1-2; TRBD1 matches 8 bases. This CDR3 has 15 amino acids. The germline V gene has CDR1 SGDLS and CDR2 YYNGEE. Unmatched junction bases numbered 7, after V lost 3 bases and J lost 3 bases. In DNA, the CDR3 is TGTGCCAGCAGCGCTACAGGGGGGGACTACTATGGCTACACCTTC. It yields the protein CASSATGGDYYGYTF.

The chain combines TRBV18 with TRBJ2-4, with 7 bases identical to TRBD1. The V segment lost 3 bases and the J segment 2 bases; nucleotides outside the gene matches: 7. Germline V CDR1 and CDR2: KGHSH, LQKENI. This CDR3 contains 16 residues. The CDR3 sequence is CASSPRKQGTKNIQYF. CDR3 DNA sequence: TGTGCCAGCTCACCGCGGAAACAGGGGACCAAAAACATTCAGTACTTC. Full variable domain (outside the CDR3, taken from reference TRBV18 and TRBJ2-4): NAGVMQNPRHLVRRRGQEARLRCSPMKGHSHVYWYRQLPEEGLKFMVYLQKENIIDESGMPKERFSAEFPKEGPSILRIQQVVRGDSAAYFCASSPRKQGTKNIQYFGAGTRLSVL.

The chain couples TRBV7-9 to TRBJ2-5; the match to TRBD2 covers 13 bases. Trimming at V came to 5 bases and at J to 3 bases, leaving 3 bases not matched to a gene. Germline V gene lookup returns CDR1 SEHNR and CDR2 FQNEAQ (reference sequence). The CDR3 length is 15 residues. The chain's CDR3 is CASSLTSGGEETQYF. CDR3 DNA sequence: TGTGCCAGCAGCCTAACTAGCGGGGGGGAAGAGACCCAGTACTTC.

The table lists this clone with a count of one. The chain has TRBV27 and TRBJ1-4; D may be TRBD1 (6 bases). The CDR3 loop spans 16 amino acids. Between the trimmed V and J ends, which lost 6 bases and 5 bases, there was a span of 19 bases. Germline V CDR1 and CDR2: MNHEY, SMNVEV (reference sequence). The CDR3 sequence is CASSRGPLRGNEKLFF. CDR3 nucleotides: TGTGCCAGCAGCCGAGGGCCCCTGAGGGGGAATGAAAAACTGTTTTTT.

The chain has TRBV6-5 and TRBJ1-4; D uncertain. Germline CDR1 MNHEY, CDR2 SVGAGI. The CDR3 consists of 15 residues. The V end was cut by 0 bases, the J end by 4 bases, with 9 bases between. The CDR3 spells CASSYSTAFNEKLFF. Here the CDR3 DNA reads TGTGCCAGCAGTTACTCAACAGCCTTTAATGAAAAACTGTTTTTT.

In this sample, this clone turned up once. The rearrangement uses TRBV7-2 and TRBJ1-2; 9 bases line up with TRBD1. Per the germline V gene, CDR1 is SGHTA and CDR2 is FQGNSA. Trimming cost V 0 bases and J 2 bases; bases outside gene matches: 7. The CDR3 totals 17 residues. CDR3 in DNA: TGTGCCAGCAGCTTAGCGCCCGGCGGACAGGGGAACTATGGCTACACCTTC. Translation: CASSLAPGGQGNYGYTF.

The chain uses TRBV5-5 and TRBJ2-7, with 8 bases lining up with TRBD1. Germline trimming cut 0 bases from V and 6 bases from J; bases unmatched to any gene: 8. CDR3 size: 15 residues. Germline V gene sequence: CDR1 SGHKS, CDR2 YYEKEE (reference sequence). Here the CDR3 reads CASSLDPGGLFEQYF. The DNA of the CDR3 is TGTGCCAGCAGCTTGGACCCAGGGGGCTTGTTCGAGCAGTACTTC.

This chain uses TRBV5-1 with TRBJ1-4; TRBD1 matches at 8 bases. V lost 1 base to trimming and J lost 3 bases; unmatched junction nucleotides: 11. The germline CDR1 and CDR2 sequences are SGHRS and YFSETQ. CDR3 length equals 18 residues. CDR3 nucleotide sequence: TGCGCCAGCAGCTTGAGGCGACAGGGGCGAGGGGCTAATGAAAAACTGTTTTTT. It codes for CASSLRRQGRGANEKLFF. Together with reference TRBV5-1 and TRBJ1-4, the CDR3 gives the full variable domain: KAGVTQTPRYLIKTRGQQVTLSCSPISGHRSVSWYQQTPGQGLQFLFEYFSETQRNKGNFPGRFSGRQFSNSRSEMNVSTLELGDSALYLCASSLRRQGRGANEKLFFGSGTQLSVL.

The chain employs TRBV4-2 and TRBJ2-3; TRBD1 is a possible D gene (6 bases). V was trimmed by 1 base and J by 5 bases, leaving 10 bases between them. The CDR3 is 14 amino acids. Germline assignment: CDR1 LGHNA and CDR2 YNFKEQ. This chain's CDR3 is CASSQGTALDTQYF. The CDR3 bases are TGTGCCAGCAGCCAAGGGACAGCCTTAGATACGCAGTATTTT.

CDR3 DNA: TGTGCCAGCAGCCCAGTCTGGCGGATTAGCTCCTACGAGCAGTACTTC. It is translated as CASSPVWRISSYEQYF. The chain is built from TRBV21-1 and TRBJ2-7; TRBD2 reflects the table's D call only, with no check against the DNA. TRBV21-1 is a recognized pseudogene. The CDR3 spans 16 residues.